The rows below give T cell receptor beta chains drawn from one sample of a study of naive and memory T cell subsets. TCRdb re-derived calls from the UMI-ligation and nested PCR reads in MiXCR, one entry per CDR3 protein. The sample contains around 100,000 distinct CDR3 sequences, more than 12% of which appear only once. Sequencing was performed on naive CD8+ T cells from blood. All receptors come from a human donor in good health. The CDR3 runs from the conserved cysteine through the conserved F or W. D genes are given only for firm matches. Size is stated for part of the rows, as once, few or many counts, or as a class when the clone is expanded.

v_call	clone_size	cdr3_length	d_call	j_call	cdr3_aa	cdr3_nt
TRBV15	few	16	TRBD1	TRBJ2-1	CATSRVSQGAYNEQFF	TGTGCCACCAGCAGAGTCTCCCAGGGGGCCTACAATGAGCAGTTCTTC
TRBV27	-	15	-	TRBJ1-1	CASSSAAGFETEAFF	TGTGCCAGCAGTTCGGCCGCCGGGTTTGAAACTGAAGCTTTCTTT
TRBV5-6	few	12	-	TRBJ2-7	CASSPASAEQYF	TGTGCCAGCAGCCCAGCTAGTGCCGAGCAGTACTTC
TRBV3-1	few	9	-	TRBJ1-4	CFRQEKLFF	TGTTTCAGGCAAGAAAAACTGTTTTTT
TRBV6-2/TRBV6-3	few	13	-	TRBJ1-5	CASSSVGNQPQHF	TGTGCCAGCAGCTCGGTGGGCAATCAGCCCCAGCATTTT
TRBV29-1	few	13	-	TRBJ2-2	CSATESNTGELFF	TGCAGCGCGACAGAATCGAACACCGGGGAGCTGTTTTTT
TRBV5-6	few	13	-	TRBJ1-1	CASSPGAATEAFF	TGTGCCAGCAGCCCAGGGGCGGCCACTGAAGCTTTCTTT
TRBV30	few	13	-	TRBJ1-1	CAWRAALNTEAFF	TGTGCCTGGAGGGCAGCCCTGAACACTGAAGCTTTCTTT
TRBV5-5	-	14	-	TRBJ2-3	CASSLWRSTDTQYF	TGTGCCAGCAGCTTGTGGCGTAGCACAGATACGCAGTATTTT
TRBV7-9	-	14	-	TRBJ1-1	CASYHGGGGTEAFF	TGTGCCAGCTACCATGGGGGGGGCGGCACTGAAGCTTTCTTT
TRBV7-2	-	16	-	TRBJ2-1	CASSEQRGAQTFPEFF	TGTGCCAGCAGCGAGCAGAGGGGGGCGCAGACCTTTCCTGAGTTCTTC
TRBV7-9	once	17	TRBD2	TRBJ2-1	CASSLGTSGGLYNEQFF	TGTGCCAGCAGCTTGGGGACTAGCGGGGGCCTCTACAATGAGCAGTTCTTC
TRBV24-1	-	13	-	TRBJ2-7	CATSDLSSYEQYF	TGTGCCACCAGTGATTTAAGTTCCTACGAGCAGTACTTC
TRBV4-3	-	18	TRBD1	TRBJ2-5	CASSQEAGRDRDQETQYF	TGCGCCAGCAGCCAAGAAGCGGGCCGGGACAGGGATCAAGAGACCCAGTACTTC
TRBV13	-	14	TRBD1	TRBJ2-7	CASSPGTGEDEQYF	TGTGCCAGCAGTCCCGGGACAGGGGAAGATGAGCAGTACTTC
TRBV11-3	-	13	-	TRBJ2-7	CASSARGGYEQYF	TGTGCCAGCAGCGCAAGGGGGGGCTACGAGCAGTACTTC
TRBV7-9	many	12	-	TRBJ2-3	CASSSPPNWDSF	TGTGCCAGCAGCTCTCCGCCGAACTGGGACTCCTTT
TRBV30	-	14	TRBD2	TRBJ2-3	CAWVISGITDTQYF	TGTGCCTGGGTCATTAGCGGGATCACAGATACGCAGTATTTT
TRBV27	-	17	-	TRBJ1-2	CASSNWDSFTSGYGYTF	TGTGCCAGCAGTAACTGGGACTCATTTACCAGTGGCTATGGCTACACCTTC